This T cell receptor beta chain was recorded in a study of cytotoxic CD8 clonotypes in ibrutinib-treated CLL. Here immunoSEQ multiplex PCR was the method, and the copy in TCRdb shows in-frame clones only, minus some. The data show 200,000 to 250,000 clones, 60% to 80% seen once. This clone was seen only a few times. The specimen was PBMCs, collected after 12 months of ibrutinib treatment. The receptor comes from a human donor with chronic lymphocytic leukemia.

CDR3 nucleotides: TGTGCCAGCAGTTTGCAGGGAAGCAATCAGCCCCAGCATTTT. Translation gives CASSLQGSNQPQHF. The chain uses TRBV27 and TRBJ1-5; weak D call: TRBD1 (5 bases). Trimming stripped 3 bases from V and 1 base from J, with 7 bases between. The CDR3 runs 14 residues. From germline, CDR1 is MNHEY and CDR2 SMNVEV (reference sequence).